The source of this TCR beta chain is a study of cytomegalovirus exposure and HLA in healthy donors. Findings and limits, study-wide: Later analysis reportedly placed an Asian-associated ancestry cluster below the roughly 700-donor mean in N-insertions. Using a false discovery rate of 0.05, a later analysis showed that approximately 17,000 TCR beta sequences were associated with HLA alleles. In all likelihood, a cluster of highly shared sequence variants was a sequencing artifact.

This clone was recorded only once. Its antigen is unidentified. The CDR3 totals 12 residues. V was pared by 0 bases and J by 3 bases, with 4 bases between. Germline CDR1 reads SGHTS; CDR2 reads YDEGEE. PCR employed 60 Vbeta and 13 Jbeta primers. Profiled with immunoSEQ multiplex PCR; TCRdb holds only in-frame clones, not every one. The data hold some 64,000 clones, with 70% to 90% observed a single time. The specimen sequenced was PBMCs. The V gene is TRBV5-8, the J gene TRBJ2-7; the D is unclear. The receptor's source is a man younger than 40 in good health and CMV-seropositive. The CDR3 DNA sequence: TGTGCCAGCAGCTTGGGACACTACGAGCAGTACTTC. It codes for CASSLGHYEQYF.